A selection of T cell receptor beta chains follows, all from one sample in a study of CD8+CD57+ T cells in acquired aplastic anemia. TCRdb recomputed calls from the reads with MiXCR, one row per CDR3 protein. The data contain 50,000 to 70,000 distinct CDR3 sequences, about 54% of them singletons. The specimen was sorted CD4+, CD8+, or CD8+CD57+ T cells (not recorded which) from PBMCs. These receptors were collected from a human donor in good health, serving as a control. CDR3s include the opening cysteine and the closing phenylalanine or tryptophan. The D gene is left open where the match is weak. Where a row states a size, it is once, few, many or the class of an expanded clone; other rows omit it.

DNA: TGCAGCGCCTCTCCGGGACAGTTTTCTTACGAGCAGTACTTC; CDR3: CSASPGQFSYEQYF; D: TRBD1; J: TRBJ2-7; size: -; V: TRBV29-1
DNA: TGTGCCAGCAGCTCGACTGTGGCGGGAGAGACCCAGTACTTT; CDR3: CASSSTVAGETQYF; D: TRBD2; J: TRBJ2-5; size: -; V: TRBV11-1
DNA: TGTGCCAGCAGTTTGCTTTGGAATGAGCAGTTCTTC; CDR3: CASSLLWNEQFF; D: -; J: TRBJ2-1; size: many; V: TRBV28
DNA: TGTGCCCGTCCCGGGGGTACGAGTTTGGATGGCTACACCTTC; CDR3: CARPGGTSLDGYTF; D: -; J: TRBJ1-2; size: many; V: TRBV30
DNA: TGTGCCAGTAGTATGCGCAGAGACTATGGCTACACCTTC; CDR3: CASSMRRDYGYTF; D: -; J: TRBJ1-2; size: medium-sized; V: TRBV19
DNA: TGTGCCAGCAGCCAAGGACAGGGGATCAATCAGCCCCAGCATTTT; CDR3: CASSQGQGINQPQHF; D: TRBD1; J: TRBJ1-5; size: -; V: TRBV7-9
DNA: TGTGCCAGCAGCGTAGGTGGGACTCGCAATGAGCAGTTCTTC; CDR3: CASSVGGTRNEQFF; D: -; J: TRBJ2-1; size: -; V: TRBV2
DNA: TGTGCCAGCATAAAGGGCGGGAGGGCCGGGGAGACCCAGTACTTC; CDR3: CASIKGGRAGETQYF; D: TRBD2; J: TRBJ2-5; size: many; V: TRBV10-3
DNA: TGTGCCAGTAGTATTAACAGGATAGTTTCACCCCTCCACTTT; CDR3: CASSINRIVSPLHF; D: -; J: TRBJ1-6; size: -; V: TRBV19
DNA: TGTGCCAGCAGCATCATACAGGGGGCCCGAAACACCATATATTTT; CDR3: CASSIIQGARNTIYF; D: TRBD1; J: TRBJ1-3; size: many; V: TRBV11-2
DNA: TGTGCCAGCAGTGGGCCAGGTTATAGCAATCAGCCCCAGCATTTT; CDR3: CASSGPGYSNQPQHF; D: -; J: TRBJ1-5; size: many; V: TRBV6-1
DNA: TGTGCCAGCAGTGCACAGGGGACCGGGGAGCTGTTTTTT; CDR3: CASSAQGTGELFF; D: TRBD1; J: TRBJ2-2; size: -; V: TRBV2
DNA: TGCGCCAGCAGTTTAGGACAGGGGAAACAGCCCCAGCATTTT; CDR3: CASSLGQGKQPQHF; D: TRBD1; J: TRBJ1-5; size: once; V: TRBV10-2
DNA: TGCAGCGCAGGACAGGGCCAAGAGACCCAGTACTTC; CDR3: CSAGQGQETQYF; D: TRBD1; J: TRBJ2-5; size: medium-sized; V: TRBV29-1
DNA: TGTGCCAGCAGTCGGGGACTCCACGAGCAGCACTTC; CDR3: CASSRGLHEQHF; D: -; J: TRBJ2-7; size: -; V: TRBV12-3/TRBV12-4
DNA: TGTGCCAGCAGCCGAAAGCTCGCGGGGGGTGACGCGGTGAACACTGAAGCTTTCTTT; CDR3: CASSRKLAGGDAVNTEAFF; D: -; J: TRBJ1-1; size: many; V: TRBV4-2
DNA: TGTGCCAGCACCCCACGGGCTAGTAGAGAGACCCAGTACTTC; CDR3: CASTPRASRETQYF; D: -; J: TRBJ2-5; size: -; V: TRBV25-1
DNA: TGCGCCAGCAGCTTTCTTGGGGACGAGCAGTACTTC; CDR3: CASSFLGDEQYF; D: -; J: TRBJ2-7; size: many; V: TRBV5-1
DNA: TGTGCCAGTAGTAGGGGGGACTACAATGAGCAGTTCTTC; CDR3: CASSRGDYNEQFF; D: -; J: TRBJ2-1; size: many; V: TRBV19
DNA: TGTGCCAGCAGTGGATCCCCTAGCGGGAGTTACGAGCAGTACTTC; CDR3: CASSGSPSGSYEQYF; D: TRBD2; J: TRBJ2-7; size: -; V: TRBV2
DNA: TGTGCCAGCTCACAGGGTCCACCCGTGAATAGCAATCAGCCCCAGCATTTT; CDR3: CASSQGPPVNSNQPQHF; D: -; J: TRBJ1-5; size: -; V: TRBV25-1
DNA: TGTGCCAGCAGTTACAAAGCGGAGAAATCGGCCCAGCATTTT; CDR3: CASSYKAEKSAQHF; D: -; J: TRBJ1-5; size: -; V: TRBV6-5
DNA: TGTGCCAGCAGTCTAAACAGGGGGGACGGTACGCAGTTCTTC; CDR3: CASSLNRGDGTQFF; D: TRBD1; J: TRBJ2-1; size: -; V: TRBV2
DNA: TGTGCCGTTCTAAACTATGGCTACACCTTC; CDR3: CAVLNYGYTF; D: -; J: TRBJ1-2; size: few; V: TRBV7-9
DNA: TGTGCCAGCAGCTACTATTCTAGTGGCGAGACCCAGTACTTC; CDR3: CASSYYSSGETQYF; D: -; J: TRBJ2-5; size: -; V: TRBV7-2
DNA: TGTGCCAGCAGTGTAGACCTTGGAAACACCATATATTTT; CDR3: CASSVDLGNTIYF; D: -; J: TRBJ1-3; size: -; V: TRBV9
DNA: TGTGTCACCAGTGAGACAGGGCTTGAAGAGACCCAGTACTTC; CDR3: CVTSETGLEETQYF; D: TRBD1; J: TRBJ2-5; size: -; V: TRBV24-1
DNA: TGCGCCAGCAGCTCCACACCTTCCAGCACAGATACGCAGTATTTT; CDR3: CASSSTPSSTDTQYF; D: -; J: TRBJ2-3; size: -; V: TRBV5-1
DNA: TGTGCCAGCAGCGAAAGGACAGATACGCAGTATTTT; CDR3: CASSERTDTQYF; D: -; J: TRBJ2-3; size: -; V: TRBV7-2
DNA: TGCAGTGCGCTCCCGACAGGGGGCGACGGCAAAAACATTCAGTACTTC; CDR3: CSALPTGGDGKNIQYF; D: TRBD1; J: TRBJ2-4; size: many; V: TRBV20-1
DNA: TGTGCCAGCAGTGAACCAAGACAATCCTATAATTCACCCCTCCACTTT; CDR3: CASSEPRQSYNSPLHF; D: -; J: TRBJ1-6; size: many; V: TRBV6-4
DNA: TGTGCCAGCAGTGAAGAGGGCGGGGGAGCCTACGAGCAGTACTTC; CDR3: CASSEEGGGAYEQYF; D: TRBD2; J: TRBJ2-7; size: -; V: TRBV2
DNA: TGTGCCAGCAGTTTGAATGGGGTAGTTGATCGACAGCCCCAGCATTTT; CDR3: CASSLNGVVDRQPQHF; D: -; J: TRBJ1-5; size: many; V: TRBV28
DNA: TGCAGTGCTAGGGACAGGGGGGACGGAAACACCATATATTTT; CDR3: CSARDRGDGNTIYF; D: TRBD1; J: TRBJ1-3; size: -; V: TRBV20-1
DNA: TGTGCCAGCAGCGTAGGGGGAACCGCCAGCGAGCAGTACTTC; CDR3: CASSVGGTASEQYF; D: -; J: TRBJ2-7; size: -; V: TRBV9
DNA: TGTGCCACCAGTGATACCCAGCAGTCGACAGGTTTTGGCACAGATACGCAGTATTTT; CDR3: CATSDTQQSTGFGTDTQYF; D: -; J: TRBJ2-3; size: once; V: TRBV24-1
DNA: TGTGCCAGCACTGCAGGGAACACTGAAGCTTTCTTT; CDR3: CASTAGNTEAFF; D: -; J: TRBJ1-1; size: many; V: TRBV28
DNA: TGTGCCAGCAGCTTGGGACAGCCCACCGGGGAGCTGTTTTTT; CDR3: CASSLGQPTGELFF; D: TRBD1; J: TRBJ2-2; size: -; V: TRBV2
DNA: TGTGCCAGCAGCGTAGACCGACTGGCCGGAAACGCCATATATTTT; CDR3: CASSVDRLAGNAIYF; D: -; J: TRBJ1-3; size: few; V: TRBV9